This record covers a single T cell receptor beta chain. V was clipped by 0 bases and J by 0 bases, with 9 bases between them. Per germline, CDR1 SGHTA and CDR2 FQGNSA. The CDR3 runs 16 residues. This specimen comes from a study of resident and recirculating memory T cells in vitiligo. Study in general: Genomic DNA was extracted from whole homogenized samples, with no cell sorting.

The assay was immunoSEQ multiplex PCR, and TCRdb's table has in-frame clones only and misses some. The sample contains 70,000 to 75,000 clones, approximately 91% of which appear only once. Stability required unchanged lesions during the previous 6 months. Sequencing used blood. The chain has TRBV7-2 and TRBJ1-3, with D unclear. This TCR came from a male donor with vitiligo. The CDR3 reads CASSLAPAGSGNTIYF. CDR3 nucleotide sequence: TGTGCCAGCAGCTTAGCCCCAGCGGGCTCTGGAAACACCATATATTTT.